This T cell receptor (beta chain) is from a study of CD8+CD57+ T cells in acquired aplastic anemia. About the study: Sorted cells (CD4+ and CD8+) yielded DNA amounts that averaged roughly 3.5 ug.

For sequencing, patients were chosen who had shown expansion of CD8+CD57+ cells by flow cytometry. TCR beta VDJ and CDR3 profiles were obtained from a genomic DNA template. Each CDR3 protein gets one entry after TCRdb re-called the reads with MiXCR. The sample includes about 95,000 distinct CDR3 sequences, roughly 70% of them seen just once. The TCR originated in a human donor with aplastic anemia. The sequencing sample was made of sorted CD4+, CD8+, or CD8+CD57+ T cells (not recorded which) from PBMCs.

CDR3 protein: CASSLGGTPQETQYF. Written as DNA, the CDR3 is TGTGCCAGCAGCTTAGGAGGGACCCCCCAAGAGACCCAGTACTTC. The chain joins TRBV11-2 to TRBJ2-5; D might be TRBD1 or TRBD2, each matching 5 bases. The germline gives CDR1 SGHAT, CDR2 FQNNGV. Trimming took off 1 base at V and 1 base at J, with 10 bases between the two ends. The CDR3 loop spans 15 amino acids.